Presented here are 14 T cell receptor beta chains from one specimen sequenced in a study of T cell responses to AZD1222 COVID-19 vaccine. TCRdb's table, derived via immunoSEQ multiplex PCR, lists solely in-frame clones and lacks some. The data hold about 190,000 clones, with approximately 92% observed a single time. Sample: peripheral blood, taken 28 days after the second dose of the MenACWY control vaccine. All receptors derive from an adult who received the MenACWY meningococcal vaccine as a control.

This clone has only one observation. This chain joins TRBV2 and TRBJ1-5, with D hard to call. The CDR3 covers 14 residues. Looked up from germline, CDR1 is SNHLY and CDR2 is FYNNEI. Trimming stripped 3 bases from V and 3 bases from J, with 9 bases between. CDR3 in amino acids: CASSEVSNNQPQHF. CDR3 bases: TGTGCCAGCAGTGAGGTCAGCAACAATCAGCCCCAGCATTTT. The full variable domain, in which reference TRBV2 and TRBJ1-5 provide the parts outside the CDR3, is EPEVTQTPSHQVTQMGQEVILRCVPISNHLYFYWYRQILGQKVEFLVSFYNNEISEKSEIFDDQFSVERPDGSNFTLKIRSTKLEDSAMYFCASSEVSNNQPQHFGDGTRLSIL.

The J gene is TRBJ1-1, the V gene TRBV28; 9 bases align to TRBD1. The CDR3 covers 13 residues. With 3 bases clipped from V and 8 bases from J, the junction kept 4 bases outside the gene matches. The V gene's germline CDR1 is MDHEN and CDR2 SYDVKM. The CDR3 DNA is TGTGCCAGCAGTTTCTTAACAGGGGGCGAAGCTTTCTTT. It codes for CASSFLTGGEAFF.

The gene calls are TRBV28 and TRBJ2-7; tentative D call: TRBD2 (6 bases). From germline, CDR1 is MDHEN and CDR2 SYDVKM. The V end lost 2 bases, the J end lost 3 bases, and 14 bases lay between the germline ends. The CDR3 runs to 15 residues. The chain's CDR3 is CASSLTGAAFYEQYF. The CDR3 DNA sequence: TGTGCCAGCAGTTTAACGGGAGCCGCTTTCTACGAGCAGTACTTC.

The rearrangement links TRBV7-6 to TRBJ1-2, with D possibly TRBD1 on 5 matching bases. V gave up 6 bases and J gave up 2 bases, with 13 bases separating them. Per the germline V gene, CDR1 is SGHVS and CDR2 is FNYEAQ. CDR3 length equals 14 residues. The CDR3 DNA reads as TGTGCCAGCAGTGCCCAGGAGGGGAACTATGGCTACACCTTC. It specifies CASSAQEGNYGYTF.

The chain links TRBV11-1 to TRBJ2-7; 7 bases map to TRBD1. The V gene end was trimmed by 2 bases and the J gene end by 5 bases; junction bases not matched to a gene: 6. This CDR3 has 14 amino acids. Germline CDR1 reads SGHAT; CDR2 reads FQDESV (reference sequence). CDR3 residues: CASSLQGGPNEQYF. The CDR3 bases are TGTGCCAGCAGCTTACAAGGGGGCCCCAACGAGCAGTACTTC.

J is TRBJ2-1 and V is TRBV14; tentative D call: TRBD1 (6 bases). The germline gives CDR1 SGHDN, CDR2 FVKESK. The length of the CDR3 is 13 residues. Trimming stripped 4 bases from V and 6 bases from J, with 10 bases between. The CDR3: CASSPLRGNEQFF. The CDR3 DNA follows: TGTGCCAGCAGCCCTCTCAGGGGCAATGAGCAGTTCTTC.

CDR3 sequence: CASSPPTSLGEQYF. CDR3 nucleotide sequence: TGTGCCAGCTCACCACCGACCTCCCTGGGAGAGCAGTACTTC. This chain uses TRBV18 with TRBJ2-7; no clear D gene. The CDR3 has 14 amino acids. V shed 0 bases and J shed 7 bases, with 13 bases lying between them. Per the germline V gene, CDR1 is KGHSH and CDR2 is LQKENI. The whole variable domain, filled in from reference TRBV18 and TRBJ2-7, reads NAGVMQNPRHLVRRRGQEARLRCSPMKGHSHVYWYRQLPEEGLKFMVYLQKENIIDESGMPKERFSAEFPKEGPSILRIQQVVRGDSAAYFCASSPPTSLGEQYFGPGTRLTVT.

The V call is TRBV7-9, the J call TRBJ1-1; 10 nucleotides agree with TRBD1. The J segment lost 3 bases and the V segment lost 5 bases, leaving 6 bases of the junction unmatched. CDR1 and CDR2 (germline): SEHNR, FQNEAQ (reference sequence). The CDR3 length is 15 residues. CDR3 DNA: TGTGCCAGCAGCCCTAGACAGGGGGCGGACACTGAAGCTTTCTTT. Protein sequence: CASSPRQGADTEAFF.

The chain couples TRBV7-6 to TRBJ1-4, with D possibly TRBD1 on 6 matching bases. Germline V gene lookup returns CDR1 SGHVS and CDR2 FNYEAQ. This CDR3 has 15 amino acids. V lost 3 bases and J lost 6, with 14 bases in between. This CDR3 reads CASSLWGAKDEKLFF. CDR3 nucleotide sequence: TGTGCCAGCAGCTTGTGGGGGGCGAAGGATGAAAAACTGTTTTTT.

This chain connects TRBV4-2 to TRBJ2-7, with TRBD1 identical over 9 bases. CDR3 length: 14 residues. Germline CDR1 reads LGHNA; CDR2 reads YNFKEQ. Trimming took 4 bases from V and 6 from J; bases not matched to a gene: 7. The CDR3 reads CASSPSGQGSEQYF. CDR3 nucleotide sequence: TGTGCCAGCAGCCCTTCGGGACAGGGCAGCGAGCAGTACTTC.

The chain recombines TRBV15 with TRBJ1-1; possible D gene TRBD1, 5 bases. CDR3 length: 14 residues. Trimming took 3 bases from V and 3 from J, leaving 11 bases between them. From germline, CDR1 is LNHNV and CDR2 YYDKDF (reference sequence). The CDR3 reads CATSSPGYYTEAFF. DNA of the CDR3: TGTGCCACCAGCAGTCCAGGGTACTACACTGAAGCTTTCTTT.

The genes are TRBV6-5 and TRBJ1-1; the D is unclear. V was pared by 4 bases and J by 2 bases, with 8 bases between. The CDR3 has 13 amino acids. From germline, CDR1 is MNHEY and CDR2 SVGAGI. The DNA of the CDR3 is TGTGCCAGCAGTTCACAGAGAAACACTGAAGCTTTCTTT. Its protein is CASSSQRNTEAFF.

For the CDR3, the DNA is TGTGCCAGCAGCTTATTTCCAGGGGGGGGGACGGCATACGAGCAGTACTTC. Translation gives CASSLFPGGGTAYEQYF. V and J are TRBV7-9 and TRBJ2-7; D is tentatively TRBD1 or TRBD2 (7 bases each). CDR1 and CDR2 from the germline V gene are SEHNR and FQNEAQ (reference sequence). V gave up 2 bases and J gave up 4 bases, with 21 bases separating them. The CDR3 is 17 amino acids.

The chain is built from TRBV11-2 and TRBJ2-5; a weak D match, TRBD2 (6 bases). Germline CDR1 is SGHAT and CDR2 is FQNNGV. Deletions cut 6 bases from V and 4 bases from J, with 18 bases between. CDR3 size: 15 residues. The CDR3: CASRSGRGFVETQYF. The CDR3 DNA reads TGTGCCAGCAGGTCGGGGCGGGGATTTGTAGAGACCCAGTACTTC.